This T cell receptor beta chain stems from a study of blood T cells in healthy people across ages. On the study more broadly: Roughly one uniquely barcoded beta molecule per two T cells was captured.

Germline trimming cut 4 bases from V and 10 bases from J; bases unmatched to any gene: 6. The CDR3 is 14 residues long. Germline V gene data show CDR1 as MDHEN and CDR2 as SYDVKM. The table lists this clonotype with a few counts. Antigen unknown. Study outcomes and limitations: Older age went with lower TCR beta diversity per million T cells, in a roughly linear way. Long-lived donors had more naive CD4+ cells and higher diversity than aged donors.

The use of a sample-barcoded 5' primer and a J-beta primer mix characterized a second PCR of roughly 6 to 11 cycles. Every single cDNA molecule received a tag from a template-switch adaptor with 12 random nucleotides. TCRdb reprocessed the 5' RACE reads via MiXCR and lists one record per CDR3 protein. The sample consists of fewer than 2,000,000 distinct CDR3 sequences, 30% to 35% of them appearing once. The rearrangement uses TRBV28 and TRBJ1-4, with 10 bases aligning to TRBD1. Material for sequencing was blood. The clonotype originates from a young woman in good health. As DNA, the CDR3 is TGTGCCAGCAGTTCCGGGACAGGGGAGCGAAAACTGTTTTTT. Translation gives CASSSGTGERKLFF.